This T cell receptor beta chain was recorded in a study of blood T cell repertoires in COVID-19. Study at large: T cells, B-cell-depleted T cells, or PBMCs provided the cDNA or gDNA that served as material.

V lost 3 bases, J lost 3 bases, and 9 bases lay in between. From germline, CDR1 is MNHEY and CDR2 SMNVEV (reference sequence). The length of the CDR3 is 15 residues. The table came from immunoSEQ multiplex PCR; TCRdb's copy has only in-frame clones and leaves some out. The table records about 230,000 clones, roughly 91% of them present only once. Participant ages covered about 18 to 95 years across about two dozen US areas. Cohorts were assigned according to the clinical history that participants reported. In its sample, this clone was seen once. V is TRBV27 and J is TRBJ1-6, with D unresolved. This receptor was identified in a woman aged 25-40 years with acute COVID-19. The specimen sequenced was PBMCs or T cells enriched from blood (not recorded which). CDR3 coding DNA: TGTGCCAGCAGTTTCGAGGGTTTCTATAATTCACCCCTCCACTTT. Its protein product is CASSFEGFYNSPLHF.